These 30 T cell receptor beta chains were sequenced from one sample in a study of blood T cells in healthy people across ages (dated by TCRdb to about 2015). Library method: 5' RACE. The sequencing machine was an Illumina HiSeq 2500. A second PCR of roughly 6 to 11 cycles was run with a J-beta primer mix and a sample-barcoded 5' primer. The public reads were quality trimmed at Q25 with fastp and then assembled into clones with MiXCR by TCRdb, keeping productive beta chains. Each entry merges the rows of one CDR3 protein and shows their most common DNA and genes. Within this sample are about 580,000 distinct CDR3 sequences, with around half of them counted one time only. The top ten hold around 23% of the sample. The source material was blood. Source of these receptors: a man older than 75 in good health.

The V call is TRBV20-1, the J call TRBJ2-1; 8 nucleotides match TRBD2. With V trimmed by 6 bases and J by 7 bases, 8 bases remained unmatched. The CDR3 contains 13 residues. Germline assignment: CDR1 DFQATT and CDR2 SNEGSKA (reference sequence). The CDR3 DNA is TGCAGTGCGTTTGCGGGAGGAACTAATGAGCAGTTCTTC. Protein product: CSAFAGGTNEQFF.

This clonotype was counted between two and nine times. The rearrangement joins TRBV20-1 to TRBJ2-1, with 11 nucleotides matching TRBD2. CDR1 is DFQATT and CDR2 is SNEGSKA in the germline V gene (reference sequence). This CDR3 is 15 amino acids long. V was pared by 6 bases and J by 2 bases, with 6 bases of the junction left unmatched. In DNA form, the CDR3 reads TGCAGTGCCCCCGGGACTAGCGGAGCCTACAATGAGCAGTTCTTC. Its translation: CSAPGTSGAYNEQFF.

The sample holds a few counts of this clonotype. The gene calls are TRBV6-2 or TRBV6-3 and TRBJ2-7; 10 bases line up with TRBD2. Trimming cost V 6 bases and J 5 bases; bases outside gene matches: 7. The CDR3 sequence is 14 residues long. The V gene's germline CDR1 is MNHEY and CDR2 SVGEGT. The CDR3 DNA reads TGTGCCAGCAGCTCTAGCGGGAGCTGGCACGAGCAGTACTTC. Translated, it gives CASSSSGSWHEQYF.

The rearrangement uses TRBV7-9 and TRBJ2-3; no clear D gene. The ends were cut back, 7 bases at V and 7 bases at J, with 15 bases in the middle. The CDR3 loop spans 13 amino acids. CDR1 SEHNR and CDR2 FQNEAQ come from the germline V gene (reference sequence). The CDR3 sequence is CASTLPLTNTQYF. CDR3 coding DNA: TGTGCCAGCACCCTCCCCCTCACGAATACGCAGTATTTT.

V usage is TRBV7-2 and J usage is TRBJ1-2; D is possibly TRBD1 (5 bases). The length of the CDR3 is 15 residues. Germline values: CDR1 SGHTA, CDR2 FQGNSA. V lost 7 bases and J lost 3, with 18 bases in between. The CDR3 here is CASTIREGRDYGYTF. For the CDR3, the DNA is TGTGCCAGCACCATCAGGGAGGGGCGCGACTATGGCTACACCTTC.

The rearrangement uses TRBV28 and TRBJ1-1; tentatively, D is TRBD1 (6 bases). With 6 bases removed from V and 3 bases from J, the gap between germline ends came to 11 bases. Germline V gene lookup returns CDR1 MDHEN and CDR2 SYDVKM. This CDR3 is 13 amino acids long. CDR3 loop: CASRTWTDTEAFF. CDR3 nucleotides: TGTGCCAGCAGAACCTGGACAGACACTGAAGCTTTCTTT.

The J gene is TRBJ2-4, the V gene TRBV20-1; D is perhaps TRBD2 (5 bases). Per germline, CDR1 DFQATT and CDR2 SNEGSKA (reference sequence). The CDR3 loop spans 14 amino acids. The ends were cut back, 0 bases at V and 0 bases at J, with 6 bases in the middle. For the CDR3, the DNA is TGCAGTGCTAGAGAGAGGGTAGCCAAAAACATTCAGTACTTC. It encodes CSARERVAKNIQYF.

The chain couples TRBV7-2 to TRBJ2-7; 7 bases agree with TRBD2. CDR1 and CDR2 (germline): SGHTA, FQGNSA. The J segment lost 6 bases and the V segment lost 1 base, leaving 6 bases of the junction unmatched. The CDR3 is made up of 14 amino acids. This chain's CDR3 is CASSLVREESEQYF. DNA for the CDR3: TGTGCCAGCAGCTTAGTCCGGGAGGAAAGCGAGCAGTACTTC.

The chain couples TRBV5-1 to TRBJ2-1; possibly TRBD1 or TRBD2 for D (7 bases each). Germline CDR1 reads SGHRS; CDR2 reads YFSETQ. Trimming shortened V by 7 bases and J by 3 bases, and 14 bases separated the two germline ends. The CDR3 contains 14 residues. This CDR3 is CASWGGDSYNEQFF. In DNA form, the CDR3 reads TGCGCCAGCTGGGGGGGGGACAGCTACAATGAGCAGTTCTTC. The whole variable domain, filled in from reference TRBV5-1 and TRBJ2-1, reads KAGVTQTPRYLIKTRGQQVTLSCSPISGHRSVSWYQQTPGQGLQFLFEYFSETQRNKGNFPGRFSGRQFSNSRSEMNVSTLELGDSALYLCASWGGDSYNEQFFGPGTRLTVL.

This rearrangement joins TRBV4-3 to TRBJ2-3; 12 positions match TRBD2. Germline lookup yields CDR1 LGHNA and CDR2 YSLEER. CDR3 size: 20 residues. V lost 1 base to trimming and J lost 1 base; unmatched junction nucleotides: 12. CDR3: CASSQVLAGGRVTGTDTQYF. The CDR3 coding sequence is TGCGCCAGCAGCCAAGTCCTAGCGGGAGGGAGAGTGACCGGCACAGATACGCAGTATTTT.

This chain uses TRBV3-1 with TRBJ1-2; D is undetermined. The CDR3 extends over 14 amino acids. Germline V gives CDR1 LGHDT, CDR2 YNNKEL (reference sequence). Trimming removed 1 base from V and 6 bases from J, with 12 bases in between. In DNA, the CDR3 is TGTGCCAGCAGCCAAGTGCGTCGAGGGCATGGCTACACCTTC. It codes for CASSQVRRGHGYTF.

The J gene is TRBJ1-3, the V gene TRBV10-3; D is possibly TRBD1 (6 bases). CDR1 is ENHRY and CDR2 is SYGVKD in the germline V gene. Deletions cut 4 bases from V and 0 bases from J, with 7 bases between. The CDR3 runs to 14 residues. The CDR3 loop is CAISGDNSGNTIYF. The CDR3 DNA reads TGTGCCATCAGTGGGGACAACTCTGGAAACACCATATATTTT.

V is TRBV29-1 and J is TRBJ2-7; 8 bases are a match to TRBD1. The CDR3 sequence is 13 residues long. Germline-derived CDR1 and CDR2 are SQVTM and ANQGSEA. V dropped 1 base and J dropped 3; count of bases not matched to a gene: 2. CDR3 sequence (DNA): TGCAGCGTTGAAGCCGGGACAGGCTACGAGCAGTACTTC. Protein sequence: CSVEAGTGYEQYF.

The chain has TRBV9 and TRBJ2-1; TRBD1 matches at 8 bases. CDR1 is SGDLS and CDR2 is YYNGEE in the germline V gene. V shed 2 bases and J 8 bases; nucleotides not matched to a gene: 6. The CDR3 length is 14 residues. The CDR3 nucleotides read TGTGCCAGCAGCGTGACAGGGGTGAGCGATGAGCAGTTCTTC. It is translated as CASSVTGVSDEQFF. Combining the CDR3 with reference TRBV9 and TRBJ2-1 gives the whole variable domain DSGVTQTPKHLITATGQRVTLRCSPRSGDLSVYWYQQSLDQGLQFLIQYYNGEERAKGNILERFSAQQFPDLHSELNLSSLELGDSALYFCASSVTGVSDEQFFGPGTRLTVL.

CDR3 in amino acids: CASSGNRGLKDKNIQYF. The CDR3 nucleotides are TGTGCCAGCAGCGGAAACAGGGGATTGAAGGACAAAAACATTCAGTACTTC. The V gene is TRBV7-9, the J gene TRBJ2-4; 7 bases fit TRBD1. CDR3 length: 17 amino acids. Germline V gene data show CDR1 as SEHNR and CDR2 as FQNEAQ (reference sequence). V lost 5 bases and J lost 3; bases outside the gene matches: 13.

This clonotype was picked up many times. V gene TRBV6-6 combines with J gene TRBJ2-1; 8 bases are a match to TRBD2. The CDR3 is 14 residues long. Germline lookup yields CDR1 MNHNY and CDR2 SVGAGI (reference sequence). The junction had 5 bases not matched to a gene; V was cut back by 5 bases and J by 5 bases. Here the CDR3 DNA reads TGTGCCAGCAGTCCGGGAGGGGTGGACAATGAGCAGTTCTTC. Residues: CASSPGGVDNEQFF.

This CDR3 reads CASRMREGSYNEQFF. CDR3 coding DNA: TGTGCCAGCAGGATGCGGGAGGGCTCCTACAATGAGCAGTTCTTC. This chain uses TRBV2 with TRBJ2-1, with 9 nucleotides matching TRBD2. This CDR3 comprises 15 residues. The germline V gene has CDR1 SNHLY and CDR2 FYNNEI. The V gene end was trimmed by 6 bases and the J gene end by 0 bases; junction bases not matched to a gene: 3.

The chain joins TRBV27 to TRBJ2-7; the D is unclear. This CDR3 spans 13 amino acids. Germline V gene data show CDR1 as MNHEY and CDR2 as SMNVEV (reference sequence). V lost 5 bases and J 1 base, leaving 9 bases between the germline ends. CDR3 amino acids: CASSATHSYEQYF. For the CDR3, the DNA is TGTGCCAGCAGTGCGACGCATTCCTACGAGCAGTACTTC.

This chain links TRBV7-2 with TRBJ2-7; D might be TRBD2 (7 bases). With the DNA end fitting TRBJ2-4 better, the J assignment may be wrong. The CDR3 loop spans 12 amino acids. The germline CDR1 and CDR2 sequences are SGHTA and FQGNSA. Written as DNA, the CDR3 is TGTGCCAGTGGGCGGGGGCCAAACATTCAGTACTTC. Encoded protein: CASGRGPNIQYF.

The chain recombines TRBV7-2 with TRBJ2-7; D is perhaps TRBD2 (6 bases). The CDR3 runs 15 residues. Germline loops: CDR1 SGHTA, CDR2 FQGNSA. Trimming took off 5 bases at V and 0 bases at J, with 14 bases between the two ends. The CDR3: CASSPAGILSYEQYF. The CDR3 coding sequence is TGTGCCAGCAGCCCAGCGGGCATCCTCTCCTACGAGCAGTACTTC.

The chain links TRBV7-9 to TRBJ2-2, with D perhaps matching TRBD1 or TRBD2 (5 bases each). The V gene's germline CDR1 is SEHNR and CDR2 FQNEAQ (reference sequence). There are 16 residues in the CDR3. V lost 4 bases and J lost 3, with 15 bases in between. The CDR3 reads CASSSGPGPYTGELFF. The CDR3 DNA reads TGTGCCAGCAGCTCCGGGCCGGGACCCTACACCGGGGAGCTGTTTTTT.

This clonotype occurred a few times. V usage is TRBV4-2 and J usage is TRBJ2-4, with D unclear. Trimming removed 0 bases at V and 2 bases at J, with 8 bases between. The CDR3 sequence is 15 residues long. Germline CDR1 LGHNA, CDR2 YNFKEQ. The CDR3 DNA sequence: TGTGCCAGCAGCCAAGATGGCGCGTCCAAAAACATTCAGTACTTC. It specifies CASSQDGASKNIQYF.

This clonotype has a handful of counts. The genes are TRBV4-3 and TRBJ2-7; D may be TRBD2 (5 bases). V was pared by 0 bases and J by 3 bases, with 18 bases between. This CDR3 has 17 amino acids. Looked up from germline, CDR1 is LGHNA and CDR2 is YSLEER. The CDR3 sequence is CASSQEIFTTGIYEQYF. The DNA of the CDR3 is TGCGCCAGCAGCCAAGAAATCTTCACCACGGGGATCTACGAGCAGTACTTC.

The CDR3 DNA follows: TGTGCCAGCAGTGGACCCGGGACGGCTAATGAAAAACTGTTTTTT. This gives the protein CASSGPGTANEKLFF. The chain has TRBV25-1 and TRBJ1-4, with D possibly being TRBD1 (5 bases). V shed 4 bases and J shed 3 bases, with 12 bases lying between them. The CDR3 spans 15 residues. Germline V gene data show CDR1 as MGHDK and CDR2 as SYGVNS. The entire variable domain, with the rest obtained from reference TRBV25-1 and TRBJ1-4, is as follows: EADIYQTPRYLVIGTGKKITLECSQTMGHDKMYWYQQDPGMELHLIHYSYGVNSTEKGDLSSESTVSRIRTEHFPLTLESARPSHTSQYLCASSGPGTANEKLFFGSGTQLSVL.

This clonotype has just a few counts. The chain is built from TRBV6-5 and TRBJ2-1; TRBD2 matches 10 bases. Unmatched junction bases numbered 7, after V lost 4 bases and J lost 4 bases. CDR1 and CDR2 (germline): MNHEY, SVGAGI. The CDR3 is 16 residues long. CDR3 amino acids: CASSWTSGRGYNEQFF. Written as DNA, the CDR3 is TGTGCCAGCAGTTGGACCAGCGGGAGGGGTTACAATGAGCAGTTCTTC.

The J gene is TRBJ2-2, the V gene TRBV11-3, with D unresolved. Deletions cut 5 bases from V and 7 bases from J, with 11 bases between. CDR3 length: 13 amino acids. Looked up from germline, CDR1 is SGHNT and CDR2 is YENEEA. The CDR3 DNA reads TGTGCCAGCAGCGTAGGTGGTGGCGGGGAGCTGTTTTTT. This encodes CASSVGGGGELFF. Full variable domain (remainder filled in from reference TRBV11-3 and TRBJ2-2): EAGVVQSPRYKIIEKKQPVAFWCNPISGHNTLYWYLQNLGQGPELLIRYENEEAVDDSQLPKDRFSAERLKGVDSTLKIQPAELGDSAVYLCASSVGGGGELFFGEGSRLTVL.

V gene TRBV7-2 combines with J gene TRBJ2-1, with D perhaps matching TRBD1 (6 bases). The CDR3 consists of 18 residues. Germline V lookup: CDR1 SGHTA, CDR2 FQGNSA. Trimming stripped 2 bases from V and 4 bases from J, with 21 bases between. The CDR3 nucleotides read TGTGCCAGCAGCTTATGGGGACAAGTTCCTCCCCCTTACAATGAGCAGTTCTTC. Protein: CASSLWGQVPPPYNEQFF.

J is TRBJ2-1 and V is TRBV4-1; D may be TRBD2 (7 bases). Germline-derived CDR1 and CDR2 are MGHRA and YSYEKL. The CDR3 totals 17 residues. Trimming removed 0 bases at V and 0 bases at J, with 12 bases between. The CDR3 DNA is TGCGCCAGCAGCCAAGATCGGGGGGCCAGCTCCTACAATGAGCAGTTCTTC. Its translation: CASSQDRGASSYNEQFF.

This clonotype was counted between two and nine times. The CDR3 sequence is CSASDRDRAYNEQFF. CDR3 DNA: TGCAGTGCTAGCGATCGGGACAGGGCCTACAATGAGCAGTTCTTC. This chain connects TRBV20-1 to TRBJ2-1; 9 positions match TRBD1. V shed 3 bases and J 2 bases; nucleotides not matched to a gene: 5. Germline V gene lookup returns CDR1 DFQATT and CDR2 SNEGSKA (reference sequence). The CDR3 contains 15 residues.

This clonotype was picked up a small number of times. This chain's CDR3 is CSASRSSYNEQFF. CDR3 nucleotide sequence: TGCAGTGCCAGCCGGAGCTCCTACAATGAGCAGTTCTTC. V gene TRBV20-1 combines with J gene TRBJ2-1, with D unclear. Germline values: CDR1 DFQATT, CDR2 SNEGSKA (reference sequence). This CDR3 comprises 13 residues. V lost 6 bases, J lost 0 bases, and 9 bases lay in between.